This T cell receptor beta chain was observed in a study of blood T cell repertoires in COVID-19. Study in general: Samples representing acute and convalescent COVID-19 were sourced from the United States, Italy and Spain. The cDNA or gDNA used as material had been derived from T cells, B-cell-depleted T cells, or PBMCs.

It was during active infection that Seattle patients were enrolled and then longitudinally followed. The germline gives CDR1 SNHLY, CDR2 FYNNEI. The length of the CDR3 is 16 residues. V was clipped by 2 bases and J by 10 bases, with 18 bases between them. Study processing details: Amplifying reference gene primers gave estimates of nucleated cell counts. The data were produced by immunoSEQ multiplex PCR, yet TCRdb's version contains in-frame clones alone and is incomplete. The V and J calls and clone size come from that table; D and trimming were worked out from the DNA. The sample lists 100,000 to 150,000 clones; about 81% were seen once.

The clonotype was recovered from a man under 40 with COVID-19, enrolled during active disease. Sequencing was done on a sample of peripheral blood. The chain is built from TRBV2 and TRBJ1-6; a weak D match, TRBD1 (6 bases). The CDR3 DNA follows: TGTGCCAGCAGTGAAAATCGGGCAGGGGTAGGGTCACCCCTCCACTTT. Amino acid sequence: CASSENRAGVGSPLHF.